This TCR beta chain was sequenced in a study of cytomegalovirus exposure and HLA in healthy donors. Primers: 60 Vbeta forward and 13 Jbeta reverse. Profiled with immunoSEQ multiplex PCR; TCRdb holds only in-frame clones, not every one. Seen here are roughly 63,000 clones, 65% to 75% observed once, and the top ten hold about 23%. This CDR3 is built from 14 residues. Germline-derived CDR1 and CDR2 are MNHNS and SASEGT. J was trimmed by 2 bases and V by 4 bases; bases with no gene match: 4. Study-wide findings and caveats: With further analysis later on, most CMV-associated TCR beta chains appeared HLA-restricted. It was assumed in the presence/absence analyses that sequencing depth was roughly uniform across donors.

On this clone: Its antigen is unknown.

Healthy people donating bone marrow made up the donors. The source material was PBMCs. The chain has TRBV6-1 and TRBJ2-7, with 8 bases that match TRBD2. The TCR sequence derives from a man in his forties or fifties in good health and CMV-seropositive. CDR3 in amino acids: CASSALAGTYEQYF. The CDR3 DNA is TGTGCCAGCAGTGCCCTAGCGGGTACCTACGAGCAGTACTTC.